These 12 T cell receptor beta chains came from one sample sequenced in a study of blood T cell repertoires in COVID-19. Repertoires were generated with immunoSEQ multiplex PCR, while TCRdb's copy carries only in-frame clones and drops some. Of around 62,000 clones listed, roughly 88% are singletons. Source material: peripheral blood. These receptors were taken from a woman aged 55-70 years with acute or convalescent COVID-19.

The CDR3 sequence: CASRNYLIAGDGEQFF. The CDR3 bases are TGTGCCAGCAGAAATTACCTTATAGCGGGAGACGGTGAGCAGTTCTTC. The chain links TRBV5-6 to TRBJ2-1, with 9 bases matching TRBD2. The germline CDR1 and CDR2 sequences are SGHDT and YYEEEE. V trimming: 5 bases; J trimming: 9 bases; junction bases outside the gene matches: 15. This CDR3 comprises 16 residues.

This sequence joins TRBV3-1 (or the pseudogene TRBV3-2) and TRBJ2-3; the D gene is possibly TRBD2 (7 bases). The CDR3 length is 16 residues. V shed 6 bases and J shed 4 bases, with 20 bases lying between them. CDR1 is LGHDT, CDR2 YNNKEL, per germline (reference sequence). CDR3 residues: CASRKQGAGVADTQYF. CDR3 nucleotides: TGTGCCAGCAGAAAACAGGGTGCGGGAGTGGCAGATACGCAGTATTTT.

The chain combines TRBV5-4 with TRBJ2-5, with 7 bases that match TRBD1. V lost 0 bases and J lost 3; bases outside the gene matches: 5. The germline gives CDR1 SGHNT, CDR2 YYREEE (reference sequence). This CDR3 is 15 amino acids long. The CDR3 here is CASSLDPQGEETQYF. The CDR3 region has the DNA TGTGCCAGCAGCTTGGACCCCCAGGGGGAAGAGACCCAGTACTTC.

The chain combines TRBV6-5 with TRBJ1-2, with TRBD1 identical over 10 bases. The CDR3 sequence is 13 residues long. CDR1 MNHEY and CDR2 SVGAGI come from the germline V gene. With 4 bases clipped from V and 6 bases from J, the junction kept 2 bases outside the gene matches. In nucleotides, the CDR3 is TGTGCCAGCAGTTCCGGACAGGGGGATGGCTACACCTTC. Its translation is CASSSGQGDGYTF.

This chain links TRBV5-1 with TRBJ1-4, with TRBD1 matching over 10 bases. CDR3 length: 15 residues. Germline trimming cut 2 bases from V and 6 bases from J; bases unmatched to any gene: 4. Germline V gives CDR1 SGHRS, CDR2 YFSETQ. The CDR3: CASSLSGTGDEKLFF. CDR3 DNA: TGCGCCAGCAGCTTAAGTGGGACAGGGGATGAAAAACTGTTTTTT.

The chain uses TRBV15 and TRBJ1-2, with a tentative D call TRBD1 (6 bases). This CDR3 contains 16 residues. Trimming shortened V by 0 bases and J by 4 bases, and 15 bases separated the two germline ends. The V gene's germline CDR1 is LNHNV and CDR2 YYDKDF (reference sequence). The CDR3: CATSRDLGAQIYGYTF. CDR3 DNA sequence: TGTGCCACCAGCAGAGATCTGGGGGCCCAGATCTATGGCTACACCTTC.

V gene TRBV6-1 combines with J gene TRBJ2-1; a possible D gene is TRBD1 (5 bases). Germline assignment: CDR1 MNHNS and CDR2 SASEGT. This CDR3 region has 16 residues. V gave up 0 bases and J gave up 7 bases, with 16 bases separating them. CDR3 nucleotides: TGTGCCAGCAGTGAAGCGCGGTTGACAGTTGGAAATGAGCAGTTCTTC. The encoded protein is CASSEARLTVGNEQFF.

The sample holds a few counts of this clone. The chain uses TRBV10-3 and TRBJ1-5; D gene ambiguous. There are 12 residues in the CDR3. The V gene's germline CDR1 is ENHRY and CDR2 SYGVKD. Trimming removed 3 bases at V and 2 bases at J, with 2 bases between. CDR3: CAISDGNQPQHF. The CDR3 DNA is TGTGCCATCAGTGACGGCAATCAGCCCCAGCATTTT.

The V call is TRBV19, the J call TRBJ2-2; 8 bases are a match to TRBD2. The CDR3 length is 20 residues. J was trimmed by 0 bases and V by 2 bases; bases with no gene match: 14. Germline CDR1 reads LNHDA; CDR2 reads SQIVND (reference sequence). CDR3 DNA: TGTGCCAGTAGTATAAGGTTTTTAGGGGCGCGGGAGGCGAACACCGGGGAGCTGTTTTTT. Translated, it gives CASSIRFLGAREANTGELFF.

V usage is TRBV5-5 and J usage is TRBJ1-1; D not resolved. V lost 0 bases and J 7 bases, leaving 10 bases between the germline ends. Germline V gives CDR1 SGHKS, CDR2 YYEKEE (reference sequence). The CDR3 is 13 residues long. This CDR3 is CASSLGPGSEAFF. The CDR3 DNA follows: TGTGCCAGCAGCTTGGGACCAGGCAGTGAAGCTTTCTTT.

The chain uses TRBV6-5 and TRBJ1-2; 9 bases fit TRBD1. This CDR3 is built from 15 residues. Germline CDR1 reads MNHEY; CDR2 reads SVGAGI. V trimming: 5 bases; J trimming: 3 bases; junction bases outside the gene matches: 7. DNA of the CDR3: TGTGCCAGCAGTCCCCGGACAGGGGCGGACTATGGCTACACCTTC. Translating gives CASSPRTGADYGYTF.

V and J are TRBV3-1 (or the pseudogene TRBV3-2) and TRBJ2-1; 13 bases match TRBD2. The trim removed 1 base at V and 10 bases at J, leaving 10 bases unmatched. Germline CDR1 and CDR2: LGHDT and YNNKEL (reference sequence). The length of the CDR3 is 17 residues. The CDR3 nucleotides read TGTGCCAGCAGCCAAGGACCGGGGACTAGCGGGGATAGGGAGCAGTTCTTC. This codes for CASSQGPGTSGDREQFF.